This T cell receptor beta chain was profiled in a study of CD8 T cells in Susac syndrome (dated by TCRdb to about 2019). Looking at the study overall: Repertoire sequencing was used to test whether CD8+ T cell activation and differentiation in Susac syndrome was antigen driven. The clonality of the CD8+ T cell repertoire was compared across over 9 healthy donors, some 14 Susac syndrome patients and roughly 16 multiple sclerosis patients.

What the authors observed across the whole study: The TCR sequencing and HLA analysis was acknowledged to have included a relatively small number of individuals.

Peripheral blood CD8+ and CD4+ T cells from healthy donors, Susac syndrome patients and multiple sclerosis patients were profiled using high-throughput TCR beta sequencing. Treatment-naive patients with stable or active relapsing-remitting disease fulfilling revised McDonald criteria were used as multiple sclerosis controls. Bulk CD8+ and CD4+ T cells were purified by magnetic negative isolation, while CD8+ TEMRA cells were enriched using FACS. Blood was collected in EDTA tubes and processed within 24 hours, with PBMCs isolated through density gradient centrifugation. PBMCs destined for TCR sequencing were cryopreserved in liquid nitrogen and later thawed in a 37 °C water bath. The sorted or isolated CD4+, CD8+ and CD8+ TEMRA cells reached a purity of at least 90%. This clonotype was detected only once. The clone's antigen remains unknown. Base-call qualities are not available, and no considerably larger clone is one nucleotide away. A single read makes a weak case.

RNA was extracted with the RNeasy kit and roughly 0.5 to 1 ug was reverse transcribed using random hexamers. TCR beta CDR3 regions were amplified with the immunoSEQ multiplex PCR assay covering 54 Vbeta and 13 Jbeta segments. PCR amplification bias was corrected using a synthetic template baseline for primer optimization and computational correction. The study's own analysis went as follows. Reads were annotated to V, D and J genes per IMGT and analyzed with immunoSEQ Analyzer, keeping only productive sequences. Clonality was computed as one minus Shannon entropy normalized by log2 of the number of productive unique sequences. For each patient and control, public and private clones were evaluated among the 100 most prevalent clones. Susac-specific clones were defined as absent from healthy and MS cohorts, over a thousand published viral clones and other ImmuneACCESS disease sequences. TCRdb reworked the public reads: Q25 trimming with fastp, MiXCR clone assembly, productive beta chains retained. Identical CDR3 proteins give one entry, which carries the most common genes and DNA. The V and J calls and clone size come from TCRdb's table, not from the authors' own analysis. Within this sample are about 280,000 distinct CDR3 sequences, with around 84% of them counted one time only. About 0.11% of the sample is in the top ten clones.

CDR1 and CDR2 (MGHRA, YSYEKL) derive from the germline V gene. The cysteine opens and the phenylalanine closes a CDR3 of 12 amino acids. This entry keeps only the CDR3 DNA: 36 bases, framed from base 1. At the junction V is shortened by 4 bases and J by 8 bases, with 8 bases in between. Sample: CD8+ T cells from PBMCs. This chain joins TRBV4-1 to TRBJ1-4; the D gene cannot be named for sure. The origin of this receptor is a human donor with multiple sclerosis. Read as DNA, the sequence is TGCGCCAGCAGCCCTCGAGGGGAAAAACTGTTTTTT. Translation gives CASSPRGEKLFF.